Following are 30 T cell receptor beta chains from one sample sequenced in a study of T-cell memory formation after mild COVID-19. TCRdb reanalysed the 5' RACE reads using MiXCR and keeps one entry per CDR3 protein. The table includes nearly 200,000 distinct CDR3 sequences, around 19% detected once. Sequencing was performed on PBMCs or a T cell subset sorted from them (not recorded which). The receptor set was obtained from an adult woman who had mild COVID-19 (a few samples of this study predate the infection). Cell type and time point are not known.

There are many counts of this clonotype. The rearrangement links TRBV12-3 or TRBV12-4 to TRBJ2-3; 8 bases fit TRBD2. The length of the CDR3 is 14 residues. V lost 3 bases to trimming and J lost 1 base; unmatched junction nucleotides: 0. The CDR3 region has the DNA TGTGCCAGCAGTTTTAGCGGGGGCACAGATACGCAGTATTTT. It specifies CASSFSGGTDTQYF.

This clonotype has more than one count but fewer than ten. The V call is TRBV11-1, the J call TRBJ2-7; D is ambiguous. CDR1 and CDR2 from the germline V gene are SGHAT and FQDESV (reference sequence). Trimming took off 3 bases at V and 7 bases at J, with 10 bases between the two ends. This CDR3 is built from 12 residues. The CDR3 region has the DNA TGTGCCAGCAGCTTCCGACACGAAGAGCAGTACTTC. Protein: CASSFRHEEQYF.

V and J are TRBV14 and TRBJ2-3; 10 bases align to TRBD2. V lost 1 base to trimming and J lost 2 bases; unmatched junction nucleotides: 3. The V gene's germline CDR1 is SGHDN and CDR2 FVKESK. CDR3 size: 16 residues. For the CDR3, the DNA is TGTGCCAGCAGCCAAGTAGCGGGGGGAGACACAGATACGCAGTATTTT. Protein product: CASSQVAGGDTDTQYF.

This chain joins TRBV10-3 and TRBJ2-3; D is ambiguous. The germline V and J ends were trimmed by 3 bases and 6 bases, with 10 bases remaining between them. The CDR3 is 13 amino acids. The germline CDR1 and CDR2 sequences are ENHRY and SYGVKD. The DNA of the CDR3 is TGTGCCATCAGTGACCGGCGCTCCGATACGCAGTATTTT. Protein product: CAISDRRSDTQYF.

This clonotype came up a few times. The genes are TRBV7-3 and TRBJ2-4; D ambiguous. The CDR3 length is 13 residues. CDR1 and CDR2 (germline): SGHTA, FQGTGA. The ends were cut back, 4 bases at V and 5 bases at J, with 9 bases in the middle. This chain's CDR3 is CASSSPAENIQYF. CDR3 nucleotides: TGTGCCAGCAGCTCCCCGGCGGAAAACATTCAGTACTTC.

This clonotype has just a few counts. Its ends do not fully match the called genes, so a read error is possible. The J gene is TRBJ2-1, the V gene TRBV12-3 or TRBV12-4, with unresolved D. The CDR3 contains 9 residues. In nucleotides, the CDR3 is TGTGCCAGCAGTTTCCCTCTAGTCTTC. Protein: CASSFPLVF.

In this sample, this clonotype turned up many times. V is TRBV5-1 and J is TRBJ2-2; 9 nucleotides align to TRBD1. Unmatched junction bases numbered 10, after V lost 6 bases and J lost 4 bases. Germline loops: CDR1 SGHRS, CDR2 YFSETQ. The length of the CDR3 is 16 residues. CDR3: CASIDRGSGITGELFF. CDR3 sequence (DNA): TGCGCCAGCATCGACAGGGGGAGTGGTATCACCGGGGAGCTGTTTTTT.

This clonotype came up a few times. The gene calls are TRBV12-3 or TRBV12-4 and TRBJ2-7; 10 nucleotides match TRBD2. V lost 6 bases, J lost 6 bases, and 8 bases stayed unmatched. This CDR3 spans 14 amino acids. As DNA, the CDR3 is TGTGCCAGCAGAGCGAGCGGGAGGGGGCTCGAGCAGTACTTC. It specifies CASRASGRGLEQYF.

There are a few counts of this clonotype. The chain joins TRBV11-2 to TRBJ2-6; D gene uncertain. The germline V gene has CDR1 SGHAT and CDR2 FQNNGV. Trimming took 7 bases from V and 0 from J, leaving 13 bases between them. This CDR3 spans 16 amino acids. The CDR3: CASTNEAFSGANVLTF. The CDR3, as DNA: TGTGCCAGCACCAACGAAGCCTTCTCTGGGGCCAACGTCCTGACTTTC.

The V and J genes are TRBV7-3 and TRBJ2-1; D remains ambiguous. The V end lost 5 bases, the J end lost 12 bases, and 14 bases lay between the germline ends. Germline CDR1 SGHTA, CDR2 FQGTGA. The length of the CDR3 is 12 residues. CDR3 in DNA: TGTGCCAGCAGCCCCGACCTGGCATCGCAGTTCTTC. Amino acid sequence: CASSPDLASQFF.

This chain links TRBV24-1 with TRBJ1-2, with 8 bases lining up with TRBD1. This CDR3 comprises 17 residues. The germline CDR1 and CDR2 sequences are KGHDR and SFDVKD. V lost 6 bases to trimming and J lost 4 bases; unmatched junction nucleotides: 15. The CDR3 nucleotides read TGTGCCACCAGTCGAAGGTTGGACAGGGATTCCAGCTATGGCTACACCTTC. The encoded protein is CATSRRLDRDSSYGYTF.

This clonotype was seen only a few times. The genes are TRBV7-2 and TRBJ2-3; 9 bases fit TRBD2. CDR1 is SGHTA and CDR2 is FQGNSA in the germline V gene. J gave up 3 bases and V 0 bases, and 4 bases lay outside the gene matches. The CDR3 consists of 16 residues. The CDR3, as DNA: TGTGCCAGCAGCTTAGCTCGGCTAGCGGGGACAGATACGCAGTATTTT. It specifies CASSLARLAGTDTQYF.

V is TRBV4-2 and J is TRBJ2-7; D is possibly TRBD1 (6 bases). V was trimmed by 0 bases and J by 1 base, leaving 22 bases between them. Per the germline V gene, CDR1 is LGHNA and CDR2 is YNFKEQ. The CDR3 loop spans 19 amino acids. The CDR3 sequence is CASSQEVNQQTGASYEQYF. The CDR3 nucleotides are TGTGCCAGCAGCCAAGAGGTCAATCAACAGACAGGAGCTTCCTACGAGCAGTACTTC.

This clonotype was seen a few times. The rearrangement uses TRBV5-6 and TRBJ1-1; a possible D gene is TRBD1 (6 bases). The V end lost 0 bases, the J end lost 4 bases, and 10 bases lay between the germline ends. This CDR3 is built from 14 residues. Germline V gene sequence: CDR1 SGHDT, CDR2 YYEEEE. The CDR3: CASSLAGHFTEAFF. CDR3 in DNA: TGTGCCAGCAGCTTGGCGGGACACTTCACTGAAGCTTTCTTT.

The CDR3 DNA sequence: TGCGCCAGCAGGCGCCAGCCCCAGCATTTT. This codes for CASRRQPQHF. The chain couples TRBV23-1 to TRBJ1-5, with D unresolved. TRBV23-1 is assigned to the ORF class and has an uncertain function. The CDR3 runs 10 residues. The V end was cut by 6 bases, the J end by 7 bases, with 4 bases between.

The genes are TRBV20-1 and TRBJ2-3; TRBD1 aligns across 9 bases. There are 14 residues in the CDR3. V was pared by 6 bases and J by 1 base, with 5 bases of the junction left unmatched. Germline V lookup: CDR1 DFQATT, CDR2 SNEGSKA (reference sequence). The CDR3 sequence is CSAPDRGRTDTQYF. The CDR3 bases are TGCAGTGCCCCGGACAGGGGACGCACAGATACGCAGTATTTT.

The chain is built from TRBV3-1 and TRBJ2-2, with D maybe TRBD2 (5 bases). CDR3 length equals 16 residues. Germline CDR1 LGHDT, CDR2 YNNKEL (reference sequence). The V and J ends lost 8 bases and 6 bases respectively, with 22 bases between them. This chain's CDR3 is CASSRAPSGMAGELFF. The CDR3 DNA sequence: TGTGCCAGCTCCAGAGCCCCGAGCGGAATGGCCGGGGAGCTGTTTTTT. Full variable domain (remainder filled in from reference TRBV3-1 and TRBJ2-2): DTAVSQTPKYLVTQMGNDKSIKCEQNLGHDTMYWYKQDSKKFLKIMFSYNNKELIINETVPNRFSPKSPDKAHLNLHINSLELGDSAVYFCASSRAPSGMAGELFFGEGSRLTVL.

This clonotype appeared a few times. The chain combines TRBV6-2 or TRBV6-3 with TRBJ1-5; no reliable D call. The V gene's germline CDR1 is MNHEY and CDR2 SVGEGT. Trimming cost V 6 bases and J 0 bases, with 9 bases left between them. The CDR3 has 14 amino acids. This CDR3 reads CASSLDGSNQPQHF. The CDR3 nucleotides are TGTGCCAGCAGCCTCGACGGTAGCAATCAGCCCCAGCATTTT.

This clonotype was picked up a small number of times. The chain links TRBV2 to TRBJ2-3; D uncertain. The germline V gene encodes CDR1 SNHLY and CDR2 FYNNEI. The length of the CDR3 is 13 residues. V lost 6 bases and J 3 bases, leaving 10 bases between the germline ends. In DNA, the CDR3 is TGTGCCAGCAGGGACGCCCTGACAGATACGCAGTATTTT. Protein: CASRDALTDTQYF.

The chain is built from TRBV4-2 and TRBJ2-1, with 10 positions matching TRBD2. The length of the CDR3 is 18 residues. V shed 0 bases, J shed 3 bases, and the junction held 8 bases outside the gene matches. Germline CDR1 is LGHNA and CDR2 is YNFKEQ. For the CDR3, the DNA is TGTGCCAGCAGCCAAGAACTCAGGACTAGCGGCTTCTACAATGAGCAGTTCTTC. Translation gives CASSQELRTSGFYNEQFF.

V usage is TRBV29-1 and J usage is TRBJ2-7, with D hard to call. The CDR3 covers 12 residues. The V and J ends lost 7 bases and 1 base respectively, with 11 bases between them. Germline V CDR1 and CDR2: SQVTM, ANQGSEA. The CDR3 is CSGRGFSYEQYF. DNA for the CDR3: TGCAGCGGACGTGGGTTTTCCTACGAGCAGTACTTC.

This clonotype was picked up a small number of times. The chain recombines TRBV29-1 with TRBJ2-7, with TRBD2 identical over 7 bases. Trimming removed 5 bases from V and 6 bases from J; junction bases left unmatched: 7. Germline CDR1 is SQVTM and CDR2 is ANQGSEA. The CDR3 loop spans 12 amino acids. CDR3 coding DNA: TGCAGCGTTCGGGGGGTAGGGTTCGAGCAGTACTTC. Encoded protein: CSVRGVGFEQYF.

The count of this clonotype is one. The V gene is TRBV18, the J gene TRBJ2-7; D is tentatively TRBD1 or TRBD2 (5 bases each). The CDR3 consists of 15 residues. V lost 3 bases, J lost 6 bases, and 18 bases lay in between. Looked up from germline, CDR1 is KGHSH and CDR2 is LQKENI. The CDR3 spells CASSPPGTMRGEQYF. In nucleotides, the CDR3 is TGTGCCAGCTCACCTCCCGGGACCATGAGAGGCGAGCAGTACTTC.

This sequence joins TRBV10-3 and TRBJ1-2; TRBD1 matches at 7 bases. The J segment lost 4 bases and the V segment lost 4 bases, leaving 6 bases of the junction unmatched. The CDR3 has 14 amino acids. The germline V gene encodes CDR1 ENHRY and CDR2 SYGVKD. The DNA for the CDR3 is TGTGCCATCAGTGTAAGTGGACAGGCCTATGGCTACACCTTC. Its translation is CAISVSGQAYGYTF.

This clonotype has more than one count but fewer than ten. CDR3 coding DNA: TGTGCCAGCAGCCCCAGGTTGGCAGGGACGAAGTTCTCTGAAGCTTTCTTT. Translation: CASSPRLAGTKFSEAFF. The chain carries TRBV6-6 and TRBJ1-1; a possible D gene is TRBD1 (5 bases). The germline CDR1 and CDR2 sequences are MNHNY and SVGAGI (reference sequence). The CDR3 has 17 amino acids. Trimming took off 6 bases at V and 6 bases at J, with 26 bases between the two ends.

The table lists this clonotype with a few counts. The chain employs TRBV5-5 and TRBJ2-1; D perhaps matches TRBD1 (6 bases). Germline assignment: CDR1 SGHKS and CDR2 YYEKEE (reference sequence). The CDR3 is made up of 14 amino acids. V lost 4 bases to trimming and J lost 7 bases, with 15 bases between them. The CDR3, as DNA: TGTGCCAGCAGCAGGGGACAATCGGGGAATGAGCAGTTCTTC. Amino acid sequence: CASSRGQSGNEQFF.

The V gene is TRBV10-3, the J gene TRBJ2-5; 7 nucleotides line up with TRBD1. Germline V gives CDR1 ENHRY, CDR2 SYGVKD. This CDR3 comprises 15 residues. Trimming cost V 5 bases and J 5 bases; bases outside gene matches: 11. The CDR3 DNA reads as TGTGCCATCAGTCCCACCCAAGGGGGCGGGGAGACCCAGTACTTC. Encoded protein: CAISPTQGGGETQYF.

This chain joins TRBV3-1 and TRBJ1-2, with TRBD1 matching 9 bases. V shed 4 bases, J shed 4 bases, and the junction held 4 bases outside the gene matches. The CDR3 is 14 residues long. Germline values: CDR1 LGHDT, CDR2 YNNKEL (reference sequence). The CDR3 protein is CASSPTGGAYGYTF. CDR3 in DNA: TGTGCCAGCAGCCCGACAGGGGGGGCCTATGGCTACACCTTC.

The J gene is TRBJ1-6, the V gene TRBV5-1, with 7 bases identical to TRBD1. This CDR3 has 15 residues. Germline values: CDR1 SGHRS, CDR2 YFSETQ. V trimming: 3 bases; J trimming: 9 bases; junction bases outside the gene matches: 9. CDR3 sequence: CASSSAQAGGSPLHF. The CDR3 DNA sequence: TGCGCCAGCAGCTCGGCACAGGCAGGGGGTTCACCCCTCCACTTT.

The J gene is TRBJ2-4, the V gene TRBV6-6; the D gene is possibly TRBD1 (5 bases). CDR1 MNHNY and CDR2 SVGAGI come from the germline V gene (reference sequence). This CDR3 is built from 14 residues. V lost 2 bases and J 6 bases, leaving 11 bases between the germline ends. The CDR3 DNA reads as TGTGCCAGCAGTTACCTAGAAGGGGTAAACATTCAGTACTTC. Translation: CASSYLEGVNIQYF.